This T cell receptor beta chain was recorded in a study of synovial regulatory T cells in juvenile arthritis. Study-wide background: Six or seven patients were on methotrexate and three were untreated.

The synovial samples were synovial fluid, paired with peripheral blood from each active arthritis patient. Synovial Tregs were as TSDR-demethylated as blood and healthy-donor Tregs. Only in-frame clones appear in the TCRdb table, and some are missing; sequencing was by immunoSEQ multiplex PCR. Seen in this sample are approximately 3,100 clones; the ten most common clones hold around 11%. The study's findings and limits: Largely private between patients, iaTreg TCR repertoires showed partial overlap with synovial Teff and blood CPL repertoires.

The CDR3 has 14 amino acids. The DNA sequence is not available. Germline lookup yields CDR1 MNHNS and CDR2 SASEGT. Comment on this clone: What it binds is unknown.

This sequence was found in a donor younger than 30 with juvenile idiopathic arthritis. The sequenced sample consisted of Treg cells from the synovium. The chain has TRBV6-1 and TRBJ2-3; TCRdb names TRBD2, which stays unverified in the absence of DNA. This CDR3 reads CASNPSMGTDTQYF.